The T cell receptor (beta chain) under discussion was sequenced for a study of cytomegalovirus exposure and HLA in healthy donors. The study, taken as a whole, reports: Many donors carried some public TCRs, although rarity characterized most TCR sequences.

CDR3 length: 13 residues. Per germline, CDR1 SGHDT and CDR2 YYEEEE. V was pared by 1 base and J by 9 bases, with 13 bases between. In regard to this clone: The antigen is undetermined.

The PCR used 60 Vbeta and 13 Jbeta primers. Measured with immunoSEQ multiplex PCR; TCRdb has only the in-frame clones, and not every one. The repertoire has 160,000 or so clones, over 80% of them found once; the top ten carry about 1.4%. Material for sequencing was PBMCs. This TCR was recovered from a woman aged 18-29 years in good health and CMV-seronegative. This chain uses TRBV5-6 with TRBJ2-5, with D tentatively TRBD2 (6 bases). In DNA form, the CDR3 reads TGTGCCAGCAGCTTGCGGGACTCCACGGCCCAGTACTTC. Its translation: CASSLRDSTAQYF.